This TCR beta chain is from a study of a mutant IDH1 vaccine in newly diagnosed glioma. Documented time point: week 23, last vaccination. The study gave 300 ug of mutant IDH1 20-mer peptide per vaccine dose, with topical imiquimod. In every donor, the tumor was a new WHO grade 3 or 4 IDH1-mutant, ATRX-lost astrocytoma. To note about this clone: Its specificity is unknown.

The germline V and J ends were trimmed by 5 bases and 8 bases, with 18 bases remaining between them. The CDR3 spans 14 residues. CDR1 and CDR2 from the germline V gene are MNHEY and SVGAGI. Measured with immunoSEQ multiplex PCR; TCRdb has only the in-frame clones, and not every one. The sample includes 77,000 or so clones, approximately 85% of them seen just once. This clonotype was sampled from a woman between 45 and 60 years old with glioma. The chain uses TRBV6-5 and TRBJ1-2, with D perhaps TRBD1 (5 bases). This specimen consisted of PBMCs, obtained from a glioma patient whose treatment included an IDH1 peptide vaccine. CDR3 sequence reads: CASSTLQQGGGYTF. The CDR3 region has the DNA TGTGCCAGCAGTACCCTACAGCAGGGAGGAGGCTACACCTTC.